This is a list of T cell receptor beta chains from one sample in a study of identifying expanded T cells in peripheral blood. Here immunoSEQ multiplex PCR was the method, and the copy in TCRdb shows in-frame clones only, minus some. The data show approximately 86,000 clones, about 88% seen once. Sequenced sample: blood. These receptors all stem from a person aged 18-69 years in good health. The conserved cysteine and the conserved F or W are not part of the CDR3 here.

CDR3aa | v_gene
ASSPRGAMGDEQY | TRBV6-5
ASSLATSVSNEQF | TRBV7-8
ASLVSKGQPQH | TRBV2
ASSLAGTSASSYEQY | TRBV7-9
ASGRPAYGYT | TRBV6-6
ASSVRTSGNTIY | TRBV2
ASSLGGTPLDEQY | TRBV5-4
AWSSLGPNTEAF | TRBV30
ASSVDGTDSQY | TRBV9
ASSPGTGTGEQF | TRBV18
ASSPPRTGGYEQY | TRBV11-3
ASSLDQYQETQY | TRBV5-4
AWSKGHYEQY | TRBV30
ASSLNTRRGSPLH | TRBV19
ASSVDDSNNSPLH | TRBV9
ASSGQGTGELF | TRBV2
ASSLGGRVGYT | TRBV9
ASSYSKGNGYT | TRBV6-5
ASSLNRDFYEQY | TRBV11-2
ASSLLLGVTEAF | TRBV7-9
ASRSKHEQF | TRBV6-4
ASSFIFQVNTEAF | TRBV6-6
AISEFEGASYEQY | TRBV10-3
ASSYSGLQETQY | TRBV6-5
ASSSGQWQETQY | TRBV5-4
ASSVAPESTDTQY | TRBV9
ASIPPTGRASYNSPLH | TRBV6-9
ASRLDPSGAWNNEQF | TRBV4-1
AWSFGINEKLF | TRBV30
ATPWGRGQGPSTDTQY | TRBV2
ASSMGASGVETQY | TRBV19
ASSPGSAYGNTIY | TRBV18
ASSYIQANTEAF | TRBV6-5
ASSYGTGTDTQY | TRBV6-5
ASSFRLRPNTGELF | TRBV5-4
ASSPPMKYEQY | TRBV18
ASSEDLFDQPQH | TRBV2
ASSLKGGETQY | TRBV13
ASRPDSTNSPLH | TRBV2
ASSLAHRTQETQY | TRBV7-2
ASSFGQGAKGNTIY | TRBV7-2
ASSASREKALNTEAF | TRBV9
AGSLWGGEETQY | TRBV4-1
ASSPFVDMGYGYT | TRBV19
ASGSPSGQYNSPLH | TRBV12-5
ASSLTGDRPYEQY | TRBV5-5
ASSAGLTEAF | TRBV5-1